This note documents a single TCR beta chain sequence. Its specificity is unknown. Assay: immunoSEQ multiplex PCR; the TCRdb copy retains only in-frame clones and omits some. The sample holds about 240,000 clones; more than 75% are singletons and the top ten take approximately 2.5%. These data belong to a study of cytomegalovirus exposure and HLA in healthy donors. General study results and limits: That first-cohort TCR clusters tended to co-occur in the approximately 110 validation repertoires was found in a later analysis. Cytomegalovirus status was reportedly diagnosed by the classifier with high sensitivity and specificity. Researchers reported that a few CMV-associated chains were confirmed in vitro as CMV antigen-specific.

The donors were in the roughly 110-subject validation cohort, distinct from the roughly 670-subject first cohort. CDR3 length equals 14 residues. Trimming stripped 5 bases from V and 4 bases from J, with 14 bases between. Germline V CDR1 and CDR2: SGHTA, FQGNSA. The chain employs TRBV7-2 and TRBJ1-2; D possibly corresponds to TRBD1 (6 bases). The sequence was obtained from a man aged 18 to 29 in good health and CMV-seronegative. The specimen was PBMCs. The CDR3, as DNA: TGTGCCAGCAGCCCCGACAGGATTTCCTATGGCTACACCTTC. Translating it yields CASSPDRISYGYTF. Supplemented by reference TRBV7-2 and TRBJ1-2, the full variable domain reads GAGVSQSPSNKVTEKGKDVELRCDPISGHTALYWYRQSLGQGLEFLIYFQGNSAPDKSGLPSDRFSAERTGGSVSTLTIQRTQQEDSAVYLCASSPDRISYGYTFGSGTRLTVV.